This TCR beta chain was retrieved from a study of graft-versus-host responses after intestinal transplantation. About the research overall: Transplant recipients had multivisceral, liver-intestinal, or isolated intestinal grafts. Study-wide findings and caveats: Within allografts, high graft-versus-host to host-versus-graft clonal ratios were seen among patients with graft-donor T cell macrochimerism. GvH clones were identified in recipient marrow, with some first appearing in ileum or blood.

Clones were read by immunoSEQ multiplex PCR, and TCRdb kept only the in-frame ones, dropping some. The table includes fewer than 130,000 clones, just under 95% detected once. CDR3 size: 14 residues. Trimming cost V 2 bases and J 5 bases, with 11 bases left between them. Germline V gene lookup returns CDR1 MNHEY and CDR2 SVGAGI. As for this clone: Its target is unknown.

The sample consisted of unstimulated CD8+ T cells sorted from spleen or lymph node cells, taken before intestinal transplant. The TCR sequence derives from a human donor who received an intestinal transplant. The gene calls are TRBV6-5 and TRBJ2-3; D unclear. CDR3 sequence reads: CASSYARAQDTQYF. The CDR3 DNA reads as TGTGCCAGCAGTTACGCACGGGCGCAAGATACGCAGTATTTT.